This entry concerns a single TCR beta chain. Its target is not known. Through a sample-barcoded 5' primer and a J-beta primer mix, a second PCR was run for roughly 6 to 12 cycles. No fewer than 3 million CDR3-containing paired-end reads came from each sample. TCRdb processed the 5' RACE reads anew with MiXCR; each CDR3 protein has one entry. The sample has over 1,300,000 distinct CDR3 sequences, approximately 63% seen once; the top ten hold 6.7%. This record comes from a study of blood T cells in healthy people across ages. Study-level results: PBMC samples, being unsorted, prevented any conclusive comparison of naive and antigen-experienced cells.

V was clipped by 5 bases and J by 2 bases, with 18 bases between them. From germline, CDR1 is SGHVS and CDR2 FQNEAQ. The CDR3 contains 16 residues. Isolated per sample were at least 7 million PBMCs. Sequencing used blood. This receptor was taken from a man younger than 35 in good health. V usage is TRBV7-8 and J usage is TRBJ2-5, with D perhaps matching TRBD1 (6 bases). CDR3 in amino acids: CASSPPWWDTQETQYF. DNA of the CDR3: TGTGCCAGCAGCCCGCCGTGGTGGGACACACAAGAGACCCAGTACTTC.